This T cell receptor beta chain was captured by sequencing in a study of control samples from healthy donors and cancer patients. V gave up 5 bases and J gave up 5 bases; unmatched junction bases: 9. The CDR3 contains 16 residues. The germline V gene encodes CDR1 SGHTA and CDR2 FQGTGA. Data came from immunoSEQ multiplex PCR; TCRdb stores just in-frame clones and leaves some out. Here the sample spans 55,000 to 90,000 clones, 84% being singletons. This chain joins TRBV7-3 and TRBJ2-3, with 11 bases fitting TRBD2. This clonotype originated in a man aged 50 or older in good health. The sample taken for sequencing was blood. CDR3 residues: CASSPRTSGSLDTQYF. The CDR3 DNA is TGTGCCAGCAGCCCCAGGACTAGCGGGTCGCTAGATACGCAGTATTTT.